This T cell receptor beta chain originates from a study of T-cell memory formation after mild COVID-19. In this sample, this clonotype turned up a few times. Its cognate antigen is unknown. The V and J ends lost 6 bases and 4 bases, in that order; junction bases with no gene match: 20. CDR3 size: 18 residues. The germline V gene encodes CDR1 DFQATT and CDR2 SNEGSKA (reference sequence). Study-wide points: The study detected some responding clones in pre-infection memory, suggesting cross-reactive memory joined. Whether day 37 second-wave clones are SARS-CoV-2-specific was not confirmed. CM and EM subsets held most contracting CD4+ clones; EMRA held CD8+ ones.

UMIs and sample barcodes were carried by the TCR alpha and TCR beta cDNA libraries that 5'RACE produced using constant-segment primers. TCRdb called the 5' RACE reads again in MiXCR, with one record for every CDR3 protein. The table shows a few hundred thousand distinct CDR3 sequences, with around 8% occurring only once. The V call is TRBV20-1, the J call TRBJ1-1, with 10 bases lining up with TRBD1. This clonotype originated in a man aged 18-30 years who had mild COVID-19 (a few samples of this study predate the infection). Cell type and time point are not known. Sequencing used PBMCs or a T cell subset sorted from them (not recorded which). The CDR3 loop reads CSAEGRGGQGVIGTEAFF. The CDR3 DNA reads TGCAGTGCCGAGGGAAGGGGAGGACAGGGGGTCATCGGCACTGAAGCTTTCTTT.